This T cell receptor beta chain was sequenced during a study of blood T cell repertoires in COVID-19. Study as a whole: Acute and convalescent COVID-19 samples came from the United States, Italy and Spain. PBMCs, B-cell-depleted T cells, or T cells were the source of the cDNA or gDNA that made up the material.

V gave up 6 bases and J gave up 8 bases; unmatched junction bases: 19. The CDR3 extends over 18 amino acids. Germline CDR1 is SGHAT and CDR2 is FQNNGV. Authors' data handling: Amplification of reference gene primers provided the estimated nucleated cell counts. Profiled with immunoSEQ multiplex PCR; TCRdb holds only in-frame clones, not every one. That table supplies the V and J calls and clone size; D and trimming were determined from the DNA. The table has some 50,000 clones, 84% seen once; the top ten hold around 1.6%. The source of this sequence is a man over 45 with acute or convalescent COVID-19. This chain links TRBV11-2 with TRBJ1-4, with 9 positions matching TRBD1. Sequenced: peripheral blood. The CDR3 bases are TGTGCCAGCAGACGAGGTGATACCGGGACAGGGAAGGGCGAAAAACTGTTTTTT. This sequence encodes CASRRGDTGTGKGEKLFF.